These T cell receptor beta chains were read from a single sample in a study of OX40 agonist ivuxolimab in advanced cancers. Clones were sequenced by immunoSEQ multiplex PCR, and TCRdb holds only the in-frame ones, with some missing. Of about 83,000 clones listed, roughly 90% are singletons. The sample here was CD4+ or CD8+ T cells sorted from blood, taken in a trial of the OX40 agonist ivuxolimab. These TCRs come from an adult with an advanced solid tumor such as melanoma, head and neck, liver or kidney cancer. Each CDR3 is given with its conserved first and last residue. The D gene is left open where the match is weak. Expanded clones are given a class, and other clones once, few, many or no size at all.

.,once,TRBJ2-7,TRBV5-6,TGTGCCAGCAGCTCACCAGGGCCCCGCTACGAGCAGTACTTC,CASSSPGPRYEQYF
TRBD1,many,TRBJ2-3,TRBV6-4,TGTGCCAGCAGCGGGACAGGGGGCGCAGATACGCAGTATTTT,CASSGTGGADTQYF
.,few,TRBJ2-3,TRBV10-1,TGCGCCAGCAAGAAGGGAGGCACAGATACGCAGTATTTT,CASKKGGTDTQYF
.,.,TRBJ1-1,TRBV6-5,TGTGCCAGCAGTTACCCTCTAGGGCCTGAAGCTTTCTTT,CASSYPLGPEAFF
TRBD1,.,TRBJ2-2,TRBV6-5,TGTGCCAGCAGATACAGGGGGGACACCGGGGAGCTGTTTTTT,CASRYRGDTGELFF
.,.,TRBJ1-1,TRBV5-6,TGTGCCAGCAACCAGGGTTGGGGGAACACTGAAGCTTTCTTT,CASNQGWGNTEAFF
.,.,TRBJ1-2,TRBV7-6,TGTGCCAGCAGCTCCATAGGGGGTTTTGACTATGGCTACACCTTC,CASSSIGGFDYGYTF
.,.,TRBJ2-7,TRBV11-2,TGTGCCAGCAGCCAAGGGGGACTCTACGAGCAGTACTTC,CASSQGGLYEQYF
.,.,TRBJ2-1,TRBV7-2,TGTGCCAGCAGCTTAGCCGCCTATGGTGAGCAGTTCTTC,CASSLAAYGEQFF
TRBD2,.,TRBJ2-3,TRBV5-4,TGTGCCAGCAGAAGTCGGACTAGCGGGCCCACAGATACGCAGTATTTT,CASRSRTSGPTDTQYF
.,.,TRBJ1-2,TRBV27,TGTGCCAGCAGTCCCAATTTTGAACCACCCTATAATGGCTACACCTTC,CASSPNFEPPYNGYTF
.,.,TRBJ2-7,TRBV11-2,TGTGCCAGCAGCTTAGGGTACACGAGAACCTACGAGCAGTACTTC,CASSLGYTRTYEQYF
.,.,TRBJ1-2,TRBV6-4,TGTGCCAGCAGTGCCAAGACAGGATATGGCTACACCTTC,CASSAKTGYGYTF
TRBD1,.,TRBJ1-4,TRBV6-1,TGTGCCAGCAGTGACTACCCGCAGACAGGGCCCTTTGAAAAACTGTTTTTT,CASSDYPQTGPFEKLFF
.,.,TRBJ1-2,TRBV21-1,TGTGCCAGCAGCTTTACAGGGTTGGGGGGCTACACCTTC,CASSFTGLGGYTF
.,.,TRBJ1-1,TRBV19,TGTGCCAGTAGTCGGCTGTACAGGACTAACACTGAAGCTTTCTTT,CASSRLYRTNTEAFF
.,.,TRBJ2-1,TRBV25-1,TGTGCCAGCAGTGGGGTCTCTAATGGGAATGAGCAGTTCTTC,CASSGVSNGNEQFF
.,.,TRBJ2-7,TRBV11-2,TGTGCCAGCAGCTTAGGACTAGATTACGAGCAGTACTTC,CASSLGLDYEQYF
TRBD2,.,TRBJ2-1,TRBV5-4,TGTGCCAGCAGCCTCGGACTAGCCTATGAGCAGTTCTTC,CASSLGLAYEQFF
TRBD1,.,TRBJ2-2,TRBV7-6,TGTGCCAGCAGCTTTGGGACAGGGGGCAGGACCGGGGAGCTGTTTTTT,CASSFGTGGRTGELFF
TRBD2,few,TRBJ2-2,TRBV6-5,TGTGCCAGCAGTGTCGGGGGGGAGGAATCCGGGGAGCTGTTTTTT,CASSVGGEESGELFF
TRBD1,.,TRBJ2-3,TRBV9,TGTGCCAGCAGCGTAGGTGGGACAGACACAGATACGCAGTATTTT,CASSVGGTDTDTQYF